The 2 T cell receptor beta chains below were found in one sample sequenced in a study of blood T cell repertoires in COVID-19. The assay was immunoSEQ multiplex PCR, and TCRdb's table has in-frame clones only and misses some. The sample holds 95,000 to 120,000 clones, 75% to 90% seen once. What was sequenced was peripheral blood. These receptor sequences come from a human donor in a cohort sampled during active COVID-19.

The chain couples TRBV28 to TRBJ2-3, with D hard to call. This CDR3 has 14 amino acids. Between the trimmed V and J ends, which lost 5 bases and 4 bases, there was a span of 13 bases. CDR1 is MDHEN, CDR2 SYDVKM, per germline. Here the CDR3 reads CASSAPLGADTQYF. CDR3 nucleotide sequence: TGTGCCAGCAGTGCTCCTCTAGGAGCAGATACGCAGTATTTT.

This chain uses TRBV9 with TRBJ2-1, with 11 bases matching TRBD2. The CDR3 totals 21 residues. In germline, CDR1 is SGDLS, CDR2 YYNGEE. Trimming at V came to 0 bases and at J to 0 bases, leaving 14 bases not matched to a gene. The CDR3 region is CASSVAWTSGLSGRSYNEQFF. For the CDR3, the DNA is TGTGCCAGCAGCGTAGCTTGGACTAGCGGGCTGAGCGGCCGCTCCTACAATGAGCAGTTCTTC.